This T cell receptor (beta chain) was profiled in a study of blood T cells in healthy people across ages (dated by TCRdb to between 2014 and 2017). About the full investigation: In model experiments, roughly one uniquely barcoded TCR beta cDNA molecule per two T cells was captured by template switching. To avoid experimental bias, donors of different ages were spread randomly across the sequencing lanes. Four age groups were formed from the donors: young (average approximately 15 years), middle-aged (less than 40), aged (about 68) and long-lived (roughly 88). The study analyzed two additional independent replicas of 1 million unique cDNA reads from the same blood draw for two donors, one aged 18 to 29 and one aged 80 or older. Age-related changes in TCR beta repertoire diversity were measured in the study by deep sequencing normalized with unique cDNA molecular identifiers.

Library method: 5' RACE. Sequencing instrument: Illumina HiSeq 2500. A second PCR of 7 to 11 cycles was performed with a sample-barcoded 5' primer and a J-beta primer mix. A unique molecular identifier was introduced onto each TCR beta cDNA molecule by a template-switch 5' adaptor carrying 12 random nucleotides. Each sample yielded at least 3 million CDR3-containing paired-end reads. All of the RNA was converted into first-strand cDNA using the Mint cDNA synthesis kit, with a TRBC-specific oligonucleotide serving as the primer. Following uracil-DNA glycosylase treatment, a first 18-cycle PCR with universal primers M1SS and BC2_uni_R was performed on all cDNA. On the study's bioinformatics: For normalization, 1 million high-quality reads were randomly selected from each sample, with every read carrying a distinct molecular identifier. Reads sharing molecular identifiers were discarded rather than binned into consensus sequences. CDR3 identification, clonotype clustering and error correction used MiTCR with a Q25 quality threshold and the strictest error-elimination algorithm. A nonparametric unseen species model with Euler transformation was used to estimate a lower bound on total TCR beta diversity. TCRdb itself trimmed the public reads at Q25 with fastp, ran MiXCR and retained productive beta chains. Every distinct CDR3 protein forms one entry, paired with its most common genes and DNA. What appears here as the V and J calls and clone size reflects TCRdb's work, not the paper's. The sample table holds around 580,000 distinct CDR3 sequences, of which 47% were seen once. The ten largest clones represent approximately 23% of the sample.

The junction shows trimming of 2 bases on V and 15 bases on J, plus 17 bases between the germline ends. The CDR3 sequence holds 13 residues, the cysteine and phenylalanine included. Only CDR3 DNA is held: 39 bases, read in frame from base 1. Via the germline V gene, CDR1 is ENHRY and CDR2 SYGVKD. Concerning this clonotype: Its recognized antigen is unknown. No clone much larger than this one lies a single base away; base qualities are absent.

Summary of the overall study and its limitations: Compared with the aged group, the long-lived group had more naive CD4+ T cells, fewer expanded clones and increased TCR diversity, a pattern suggesting age selection. Total diversity estimates from one million sequenced T cells were considered lower bounds and underestimates. Observed TCR beta diversity correlated strongly with the percentage of naive T cells measured by flow cytometry. Donor CMV infection status was unknown, potentially confounding age-related changes in expanded clonotypes. Because profiling used bulk unsorted PBMCs, naive and antigen-experienced compartments could not be compared conclusively. As age increased, observed TCR beta diversity per million T cells dropped in a roughly linear way, and a significant reduction was already evident by age roughly 40.

Systemically healthy Caucasian individuals from Russia, 39 in total and aged roughly 6 to 100 years, were included as donors. Each donor gave about 9.2 milliliters of peripheral blood, drawn into EDTA-treated Vacutainer tubes. Ficoll-Paque density-gradient centrifugation was used to isolate PBMCs, with at least 7 million per sample. Trizol reagent was used to extract total RNA from PBMCs, with at least 5 micrograms per sample. For every donor, flow cytometry on a PBMC aliquot measured the percentage of naive CD45RAhigh/CD27high T cells. The sample taken for sequencing was blood. The V and J genes are TRBV10-3 and TRBJ2-1; the D element could tentatively be TRBD1 or TRBD2, as 5 bases agree for each. This sequence was found in a man older than 75 in good health. The CDR3 sequence is CAISEGTQGATFF. Here is the DNA: TGTGCCATCAGTGAGGGGACCCAAGGGGCAACGTTCTTC.